Sequencing of this T cell receptor beta chain was carried out in a study of vaccination and CD4 T cells after COVID-19. Comments on this clonotype: Its antigen is undetermined.

Sequencing of the DNA from cultured CD4+ T cells was carried out with the Oncomine TCR Beta short-read assay. TCRdb fed the PCR reads into MiXCR, producing one record per CDR3 protein. The data contain approximately 15,000 distinct CDR3 sequences, roughly 52% of them seen just once; the ten biggest clones take up around an eighth. V was pared by 4 bases and J by 5 bases, with 3 bases of the junction left unmatched. There are 13 residues in the CDR3. Per germline, CDR1 SQVTM and CDR2 ANQGSEA. Noted treatment: roughly 10-day PBMC culture with coronavirus spike peptide pools or control peptides (ViraFEST assay). Antigen-specific T cell expansion with peptide pools preceded TCR sequencing in the ViraFEST approach.

The V gene is TRBV29-1, the J gene TRBJ1-5; 9 bases map to TRBD1. Sequencing was carried out using CD4+ T cells from blood, cultured in vitro. The receptor comes from a human donor who had recovered from COVID-19. The CDR3 sequence: CSVGGQGDQPQHF. The CDR3 coding sequence is TGCAGCGTTGGGGGACAGGGTGATCAGCCCCAGCATTTT.